This T cell receptor (beta chain) appears in the sequencing data of a study of cytomegalovirus exposure and HLA in healthy donors. Worth noting for this clone: Its antigen is undetermined.

The CDR3 is 12 amino acids. J lost 8 bases, V lost 6 bases, and 4 bases had no gene match. The germline gives CDR1 SQVTM, CDR2 ANQGSEA. 60 Vbeta and 13 Jbeta primers were used in PCR. The table came from immunoSEQ multiplex PCR; TCRdb's copy has only in-frame clones and leaves some out. This sample has 140,000 or so clones, with over 80% found just once. Study-wide results and caveats: Later analysis showed most CMV-associated TCR beta chains appearing HLA-restricted.

Sequenced sample: PBMCs. The sequence was collected from a female donor in good health and CMV-seronegative. The chain couples TRBV29-1 to TRBJ2-2; TRBD1 matches 9 bases. The CDR3 DNA follows: TGCAGCGTGGACAGGGGTGAGGGGGAGCTGTTTTTT. Translating it yields CSVDRGEGELFF.